In its sample, the clone carrying this T cell receptor beta chain was seen many times. A single record per CDR3 protein comes from TCRdb applying MiXCR to the 5' RACE reads. The table has 200,000 to 250,000 distinct CDR3 sequences, 6.5% to 8.5% seen once. The sample originates from a study of identical twins. The V and J ends lost 2 bases and 4 bases respectively, with 11 bases between them. Germline CDR1 MNHEY, CDR2 SVGAGI. The CDR3 has 15 residues. This sample also belongs to another study, concerning yellow fever vaccine responses in identical twins.

The rearrangement joins TRBV6-5 to TRBJ2-2; D is perhaps TRBD1 (5 bases). This clonotype originated in a woman younger than 35 in good health. The sequenced material came from memory (CD45RO+) T cells sorted from blood. The CDR3 nucleotides are TGTGCCAGCAGTTACAAGGGGCCCAGCACCGGGGAGCTGTTTTTT. Amino acid sequence: CASSYKGPSTGELFF.